The rows below give T cell receptor beta chains drawn from one sample of a study of cytomegalovirus exposure and HLA in healthy donors. Data came from immunoSEQ multiplex PCR; TCRdb stores just in-frame clones and leaves some out. The table includes around 130,000 clones, around 79% detected once. What was sequenced was PBMCs. Receptor source: a woman aged 18-29 years in good health and CMV-seronegative. Each CDR3 is given with its conserved first and last residue. The order of the fields is V gene, J gene, CDR3 length, CDR3 protein.

TRBV2,TRBJ1-1,11,CASLPTHEAFF
TRBV5-4,NA,16,CASSSLDRVKEGEQYF
TRBV7-9,TRBJ1-4,14,CASSSSGSNEKLFF
TRBV14,TRBJ1-4,14,CASSQAGDMEKLFF
TRBV11-3,TRBJ1-1,13,CASRFGPETEAFF
TRBV10-1,TRBJ1-2,13,CASSADIFYGYTF
TRBV7-2,TRBJ1-5,15,CASSYRTGVNQPQHF
TRBV6-5,TRBJ2-7,15,CASSKITGPKNEQYF
TRBV5-5,TRBJ1-2,15,CASSFRDTPRDGYTF
TRBV11-2,TRBJ1-2,13,CASSAAGPEGRTF
TRBV9,TRBJ2-5,17,CASSPHHREWEGETQYF
TRBV6-5,TRBJ1-1,12,CASSLPGTEAFF
TRBV27,TRBJ1-2,15,CASSLMGQGHGGYTF
TRBV11-2,TRBJ2-7,15,CASSLATGVSNEQYF
TRBV7-2,TRBJ2-3,15,CASSPFQGSTDTQYF
TRBV7-3,TRBJ2-3,16,CASSTDSGGWTDTQYF
TRBV4-2,TRBJ2-1,15,CASSHMSGAGNEQFF
TRBV27,TRBJ2-1,15,CASRYRGGGFNEQFF
TRBV5-1,TRBJ2-3,14,CASSGTPPPDTQYF
TRBV5-4,TRBJ1-1,14,CASSDRDRRGEAFF
TRBV5-4,TRBJ2-5,14,CASSLPQTQETQYF
TRBV4-1,TRBJ1-1,17,CASSQEGGGRWDTEAFF
TRBV27,TRBJ2-3,17,CASSSRTARRSADTQYF
TRBV6-6,TRBJ1-1,12,CASSPPTGEAFF
TRBV27,TRBJ2-7,14,CASSPGGGTYEQYF
TRBV6-5,TRBJ2-7,13,CASSFDRGYEQYF
TRBV6-5,TRBJ1-5,15,CASSPLGRAGQPQHF
TRBV2,TRBJ1-2,14,CASSGTPANYGYTF
TRBV19,TRBJ2-5,14,CASSIEWGDETQYF
TRBV6-1,TRBJ1-1,14,CASRQAVMNTEAFF
TRBV5-5,TRBJ2-1,12,CASSWTGDEQFF
TRBV2,TRBJ1-1,13,CASGTGTNTEAFF
TRBV29-1,TRBJ2-7,13,CSVEALADDKQYF
TRBV28,TRBJ1-3,16,CASRTGGPVSGNTIYF
TRBV11-2,TRBJ2-7,13,CASSTGQGWEQYF
TRBV11-2,TRBJ2-1,14,CASSLTGGLEEQFF
TRBV19,TRBJ1-1,12,CASRTGLYEAFF
TRBV11-2,TRBJ1-2,13,CASSPRGLYGYTF
TRBV5-1,TRBJ2-1,13,CASTSGRYNEQFF
TRBV7-5,TRBJ1-2,17,CVRSLPLNRESQGGYTF
TRBV6-5,TRBJ2-3,15,CASSSRDYRTDTQYF
TRBV6-5,TRBJ2-2,16,CASSYSWASGSGELFF
TRBV5-4,TRBJ2-3,17,CASSFRSSGTGTDTQYF
TRBV4-2,TRBJ1-2,14,CASSRGGQTDGYTF
TRBV6-1,TRBJ2-7,14,CASSYLQGEYEQYF
TRBV4-3,TRBJ2-7,17,CASSQVVLGRGNYEQYF
TRBV19,TRBJ2-7,15,CASSPSPFGSYEQYF
TRBV11-2,NA,15,CASKPTVAGAYEQYF
TRBV6-6,TRBJ1-2,14,CASSYQQANYGYTF
TRBV11-3,TRBJ2-3,16,CASSLWRGGGTDTQYF
TRBV20-1,TRBJ2-3,11,CSARPKDTQYF
TRBV9,TRBJ2-5,14,CASSAWDTTETQYF